A single sample is the source of the 28 T cell receptor beta chains below, sequenced in a study of cytomegalovirus exposure and HLA in healthy donors. Primers: 60 Vbeta forward and 13 Jbeta reverse. The data were produced by immunoSEQ multiplex PCR, yet TCRdb's version contains in-frame clones alone and is incomplete. This sample's table reports roughly 100,000 clones. The sequencing input was PBMCs. These receptors were obtained from a woman aged 25 to 39 in good health and CMV-seronegative.

The rearrangement uses TRBV18 and TRBJ1-1, with D possibly TRBD1 on 6 matching bases. There are 13 residues in the CDR3. V lost 2 bases and J 8 bases, leaving 12 bases between the germline ends. Germline assignment: CDR1 KGHSH and CDR2 LQKENI. CDR3 protein: CASSPGQRLEAFF. For the CDR3, the DNA is TGTGCCAGCTCACCAGGACAGCGCCTCGAAGCTTTCTTT.

The genes are TRBV19 and TRBJ2-7, with 8 bases matching TRBD1. Trimming removed 3 bases from V and 4 bases from J; junction bases left unmatched: 5. Per germline, CDR1 LNHDA and CDR2 SQIVND (reference sequence). The CDR3 loop spans 14 amino acids. In DNA form, the CDR3 reads TGTGCCAGTAGTATGGGGGGACAGGAGTACGAGCAGTACTTC. Amino acid sequence: CASSMGGQEYEQYF.

This chain joins TRBV7-6 and TRBJ2-3; D not resolved. The CDR3 is 14 amino acids. Germline CDR1 SGHVS, CDR2 FNYEAQ. V lost 5 bases, J lost 4 bases, and 13 bases lay in between. The CDR3 protein is CASSPEASSDTQYF. CDR3 DNA sequence: TGTGCCAGCAGCCCCGAAGCGAGTTCAGATACGCAGTATTTT. The variable domain in full, completed from reference TRBV7-6 and TRBJ2-3, reads GAGVSQSPRYKVTKRGQDVALRCDPISGHVSLYWYRQALGQGPEFLTYFNYEAQQDKSGLPNDRFSAERPEGSISTLTIQRTEQRDSAMYRCASSPEASSDTQYFGPGTRLTVL.

The chain joins TRBV4-2 to TRBJ1-2; 9 nucleotides match TRBD1. CDR1 and CDR2 (germline): LGHNA, YNFKEQ. V trimming: 3 bases; J trimming: 6 bases; junction bases outside the gene matches: 14. The CDR3 runs to 17 residues. The CDR3 spells CASSQDGTGSTRDGYTF. The CDR3 DNA is TGTGCCAGCAGCCAGGATGGGACAGGGTCGACCCGAGATGGCTACACCTTC.

V is TRBV7-9 and J is TRBJ2-1; 7 bases fit TRBD2. V trimming: 5 bases; J trimming: 8 bases; junction bases outside the gene matches: 15. Germline CDR1 SEHNR, CDR2 FQNEAQ (reference sequence). CDR3 length equals 16 residues. Here the CDR3 reads CASSRGELRPEDEQFF. The CDR3 DNA is TGTGCCAGCAGCCGGGGGGAGCTTAGGCCCGAGGATGAGCAGTTCTTC.

This chain joins TRBV27 and TRBJ2-7; 8 bases fit TRBD1. Germline CDR1 is MNHEY and CDR2 is SMNVEV (reference sequence). V gave up 4 bases and J gave up 3 bases; unmatched junction bases: 11. The CDR3 runs 16 residues. The CDR3: CASSSLRTGPHYEQYF. The CDR3 DNA reads as TGTGCCAGCAGTTCCCTACGGACAGGGCCCCACTACGAGCAGTACTTC.

The chain couples TRBV5-1 to TRBJ2-1, with TRBD2 as a possible D gene (5 bases). CDR1 SGHRS and CDR2 YFSETQ come from the germline V gene. The CDR3 covers 16 residues. The V gene lost 4 bases and the J gene lost 0 bases, with 14 bases spanning the gap. The CDR3 DNA is TGCGCCAGCAGCCGAGGGTCGGATTTCTCCTACAATGAGCAGTTCTTC. Its translation is CASSRGSDFSYNEQFF.

V gene TRBV5-6 combines with J gene TRBJ2-7; the match to TRBD1 covers 8 bases. The CDR3 extends over 15 amino acids. CDR1 is SGHDT and CDR2 is YYEEEE in the germline V gene. V lost 3 bases and J lost 2; bases outside the gene matches: 7. The CDR3 coding sequence is TGTGCCAGCAGCTCCCCCGGGACAGGAACCTACGAGCAGTACTTC. Protein: CASSSPGTGTYEQYF.

The chain uses TRBV5-1 and TRBJ2-5; a weak D match, TRBD2 (5 bases). The germline gives CDR1 SGHRS, CDR2 YFSETQ. This CDR3 comprises 14 residues. Trimming shortened V by 2 bases and J by 1 base, and 9 bases separated the two germline ends. CDR3 sequence: CASSFQAAQETQYF. The DNA for the CDR3 is TGCGCCAGCAGCTTCCAAGCGGCCCAAGAGACCCAGTACTTC.

The V and J genes are TRBV5-6 and TRBJ1-5, with D uncertain. The germline V gene has CDR1 SGHDT and CDR2 YYEEEE. Between the trimmed V and J ends, which lost 2 bases and 1 base, there was a span of 13 bases. The CDR3 totals 16 residues. CDR3 in DNA: TGTGCCAGCAGCTTTAAAGGGCCGGGAAGCAATCAGCCCCAGCATTTT. This translates into CASSFKGPGSNQPQHF.

The chain uses TRBV7-3 and TRBJ2-2; a weak D match, TRBD1 (6 bases). The germline V gene has CDR1 SGHTA and CDR2 FQGTGA. The CDR3 consists of 17 residues. Trimming removed 5 bases at V and 2 bases at J, with 18 bases between. This CDR3 reads CASSLRAGAINTGELFF. CDR3 nucleotides: TGTGCCAGCAGCCTAAGAGCAGGGGCAATTAACACCGGGGAGCTGTTTTTT.

The chain uses TRBV19 and TRBJ2-2; the match to TRBD1 covers 8 bases. Unmatched junction bases numbered 5, after V lost 3 bases and J lost 5 bases. The germline CDR1 and CDR2 sequences are LNHDA and SQIVND (reference sequence). The CDR3 has 15 amino acids. The CDR3 region is CASSIGDRYTGELFF. CDR3 nucleotide sequence: TGTGCCAGTAGTATCGGGGACAGGTATACCGGGGAGCTGTTTTTT.

This chain joins TRBV19 and TRBJ1-2, with TRBD1 matching 9 bases. Germline assignment: CDR1 LNHDA and CDR2 SQIVND (reference sequence). Unmatched junction bases numbered 11, after V lost 5 bases and J lost 7 bases. This CDR3 has 15 residues. CDR3 nucleotide sequence: TGTGCCAGTAGTGTGGGACAGGGAGGTGTACCTGGCTACACCTTC. Translated: CASSVGQGGVPGYTF. The variable domain in full, completed from reference TRBV19 and TRBJ1-2, reads DGGITQSPKYLFRKEGQNVTLSCEQNLNHDAMYWYRQDPGQGLRLIYYSQIVNDFQKGDIAEGYSVSREKKESFPLTVTSAQKNPTAFYLCASSVGQGGVPGYTFGSGTRLTVV.

The chain has TRBV4-1 and TRBJ1-5, with TRBD1 matching 8 bases. The V gene end was trimmed by 2 bases and the J gene end by 5 bases; junction bases not matched to a gene: 2. The germline CDR1 and CDR2 sequences are MGHRA and YSYEKL. The CDR3 totals 14 residues. CDR3 in amino acids: CASSQRTGHQPQHF. The CDR3 DNA reads TGCGCCAGCAGCCAAAGGACAGGGCATCAGCCCCAGCATTTT.

In DNA form, the CDR3 reads TGTGCCAGCAGCACGGACAGGGGGCCGAAGTCACCCCTCCACTTT. This translates into CASSTDRGPKSPLHF. The V gene is TRBV5-4, the J gene TRBJ1-6; 11 bases are shared with TRBD1. CDR1 SGHNT and CDR2 YYREEE come from the germline V gene (reference sequence). Unmatched junction bases numbered 7, after V lost 4 bases and J lost 10 bases. The CDR3 runs 15 residues.

The CDR3, as DNA: TGTGCCAGCAGCTTAATTCGAGCAGGGACAAATGAGCAGTTCTTC. Translating gives CASSLIRAGTNEQFF. V gene TRBV7-3 combines with J gene TRBJ2-1; D is possibly TRBD1 (6 bases). V lost 1 base to trimming and J lost 7 bases, with 14 bases between them. In germline, CDR1 is SGHTA, CDR2 FQGTGA. The CDR3 runs to 15 residues.

The V call is TRBV4-1, the J call TRBJ2-5, with unresolved D. The CDR3 is 14 amino acids. V lost 3 bases and J lost 4, with 12 bases in between. Germline CDR1 MGHRA, CDR2 YSYEKL. The CDR3 DNA sequence: TGCGCCAGCAGCCACCCCGGCCCAGGAGAGACCCAGTACTTC. Residues: CASSHPGPGETQYF.

The chain recombines TRBV19 with TRBJ1-2; D remains unclear. Per germline, CDR1 LNHDA and CDR2 SQIVND (reference sequence). The CDR3 runs to 14 residues. V lost 5 bases and J lost 1, with 11 bases in between. The CDR3: CASSPTAYNYGYTF. In DNA form, the CDR3 reads TGTGCCAGTAGTCCTACAGCCTATAACTATGGCTACACCTTC.

The J gene is TRBJ2-5, the V gene TRBV28; 8 nucleotides match TRBD1. V lost 4 bases to trimming and J lost 4 bases; unmatched junction nucleotides: 5. This CDR3 comprises 14 residues. The germline V gene has CDR1 MDHEN and CDR2 SYDVKM. In nucleotides, the CDR3 is TGTGCCAGCAGTTATCAGGGGGCCGGAGAGACCCAGTACTTC. This sequence encodes CASSYQGAGETQYF.

The V gene is TRBV21-1, the J gene TRBJ1-1; TRBD1 reflects the table's D call only, with no check against the DNA. TRBV21-1 is labeled a pseudogene. The CDR3 is 14 residues long. CDR3 protein: CATKPGHKNTEAFF. The CDR3 DNA follows: TGTGCCACCAAACCGGGACACAAGAACACTGAAGCTTTCTTT.

V is TRBV6-5 and J is TRBJ2-7; the match to TRBD2 covers 7 bases. The CDR3 spans 14 residues. The germline V gene has CDR1 MNHEY and CDR2 SVGAGI. The V and J ends lost 6 bases and 0 bases, in that order; junction bases with no gene match: 5. The CDR3 reads CASSRTRSSYEQYF. In nucleotides, the CDR3 is TGTGCCAGCAGCCGGACTAGGAGCTCCTACGAGCAGTACTTC.

The chain carries TRBV5-5 and TRBJ1-5, with D hard to call. CDR1 and CDR2 from the germline V gene are SGHKS and YYEKEE (reference sequence). V lost 1 base, J lost 1 base, and 12 bases lay in between. This CDR3 contains 16 residues. The CDR3, as DNA: TGTGCCAGCAGCTTGCACGCCCTAGGAAGCAATCAGCCCCAGCATTTT. Translation gives CASSLHALGSNQPQHF.

The chain employs TRBV19 and TRBJ1-6, with D maybe TRBD1 (5 bases). Germline-derived CDR1 and CDR2 are LNHDA and SQIVND (reference sequence). V was clipped by 4 bases and J by 7 bases, with 14 bases between them. The CDR3 sequence is 15 residues long. In DNA form, the CDR3 reads TGTGCCAGTAGTAGGACATCTACGATGAATTCACCCCTCCACTTT. Amino acid sequence: CASSRTSTMNSPLHF.

This chain links TRBV19 with TRBJ1-2, with 7 bases lining up with TRBD1. The germline V gene encodes CDR1 LNHDA and CDR2 SQIVND (reference sequence). V lost 2 bases and J lost 4; bases outside the gene matches: 4. The CDR3 consists of 14 residues. The CDR3 DNA reads as TGTGCCAGTAGTATAAGTCCAGGGGGCTATGGCTACACCTTC. Translated, it gives CASSISPGGYGYTF. The full variable domain, completed using reference TRBV19 and TRBJ1-2, is DGGITQSPKYLFRKEGQNVTLSCEQNLNHDAMYWYRQDPGQGLRLIYYSQIVNDFQKGDIAEGYSVSREKKESFPLTVTSAQKNPTAFYLCASSISPGGYGYTFGSGTRLTVV.

Concerning this clone: An end of the junction differs from the germline gene, which may be a read error. This chain's CDR3 is CASTESRSTDTQYF. As DNA, the CDR3 is TGTGCCAGCACTGAAAGTCGGAGCACAGATACGCAGTATTTT. The V and J genes are TRBV2 and TRBJ2-3; D uncertain. The V gene's germline CDR1 is SNHLY and CDR2 FYNNEI. The CDR3 loop spans 14 amino acids.

The chain joins TRBV7-9 to TRBJ2-4, with D possibly matching TRBD2 (6 bases). Per the germline V gene, CDR1 is SEHNR and CDR2 is FQNEAQ (reference sequence). The V gene lost 6 bases and the J gene lost 8 bases, with 14 bases spanning the gap. The CDR3 runs to 13 residues. The CDR3 bases are TGTGCCAGCAGTCTCTCGGGAGAGGACATTCAGTACTTC. This encodes CASSLSGEDIQYF.

The chain joins TRBV13 to TRBJ2-5; 7 positions match TRBD1. The better agreement between TRBJ2-7 and the DNA end casts doubt on the J call. There are 12 residues in the CDR3. Germline values: CDR1 PRHDT, CDR2 FYEKMQ (reference sequence). This CDR3 reads CASSYTGDEQYF. The CDR3 DNA reads TGTGCCAGCAGCTATACAGGGGACGAGCAGTACTTC.

The rearrangement joins TRBV2 to TRBJ1-5, with TRBD1 identical over 7 bases. Germline V CDR1 and CDR2: SNHLY, FYNNEI. V gave up 4 bases and J gave up 5 bases; unmatched junction bases: 5. This CDR3 is built from 14 residues. CDR3 region: CASSGGDRDQPQHF. The CDR3 coding sequence is TGTGCCAGCAGTGGGGGGGACAGAGATCAGCCCCAGCATTTT.